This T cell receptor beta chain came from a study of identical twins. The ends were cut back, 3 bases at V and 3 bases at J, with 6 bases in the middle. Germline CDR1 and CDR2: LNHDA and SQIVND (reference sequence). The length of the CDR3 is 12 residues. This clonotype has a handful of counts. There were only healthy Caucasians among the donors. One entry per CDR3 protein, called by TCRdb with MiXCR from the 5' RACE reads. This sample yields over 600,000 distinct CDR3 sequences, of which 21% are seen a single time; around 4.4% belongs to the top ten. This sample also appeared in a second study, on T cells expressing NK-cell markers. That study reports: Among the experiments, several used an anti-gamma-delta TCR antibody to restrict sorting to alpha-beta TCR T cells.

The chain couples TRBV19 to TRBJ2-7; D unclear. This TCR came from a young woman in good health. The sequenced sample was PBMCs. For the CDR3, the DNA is TGTGCCAGTAGTATCTGGGGCTACGAGCAGTACTTC. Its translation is CASSIWGYEQYF.